One sample yielded the 30 T cell receptor beta chains listed below, sequenced in a study of regulatory T cells in long-lasting Graves disease. The time point was: newly diagnosed GD, antithyroid drugs for less than 3 months. Extracted RNA from PBMCs served as the source of the TCR library. The TCR beta library used iRepertoire HTBI primers with Arm-PCR amplification of CDR3. TCRdb ran MiXCR on the multiplex PCR reads and lists one entry per CDR3 protein. The table includes 530,000 or so distinct CDR3 sequences, 15% to 20% detected once. These same records also appear under a second study, on T cells in Graves' hyperthyroidism and ophthalmopathy.

Sequencing was performed on peripheral blood mononuclear cells (PBMCs), taken at new diagnosis, from a patient treated with antithyroid drugs. These receptors originate from a man younger than 30 with Graves disease.

The CDR3 reads CATKGRYQETQYF. CDR3 nucleotides: TGTGCCACCAAGGGACGGTACCAAGAGACCCAGTACTTC. The chain links TRBV6-2 or TRBV6-3 to TRBJ2-5; the D call may be TRBD1 or TRBD2 (5 bases each). Between the trimmed V and J ends, which lost 10 bases and 0 bases, there was a span of 12 bases. The CDR3 length is 13 residues. Germline CDR1 reads MNHEY; CDR2 reads SVGEGT.

This clonotype was recorded a few times. This chain connects TRBV25-1 to TRBJ1-5; D remains ambiguous. Germline V gene sequence: CDR1 MGHDK, CDR2 SYGVNS. Trimming removed 2 bases at V and 1 base at J, with 18 bases between. CDR3 length: 18 amino acids. The CDR3 DNA sequence: TGTGCCAGCAGTGAACCTACTCCGACAAGGGCGAGCAATCAGCCCCAGCATTTT. Encoded protein: CASSEPTPTRASNQPQHF.

A single count supports this clonotype. A far larger clone lies a single base away; this is likely a read error. A read error is likely, as this CDR3 ends without the conserved phenylalanine or tryptophan. The chain uses TRBV5-1 and TRBJ2-1; 9 bases fit TRBD2. Losses at the gene ends were 0 bases for V and 5 bases for J; bases not matched to a gene: 3. Germline V CDR1 and CDR2: SGHRS, YFSETQ. CDR3 length: 15 residues. CDR3 nucleotide sequence: TGCGCCAGCAGCTTGGGACTAGCGGTCAACAATGAGCAGTTCTGC. Amino acid sequence: CASSLGLAVNNEQFC.

This clonotype came up many times. The J gene is TRBJ1-5, the V gene TRBV20-1; D call uncertain. CDR3 length: 14 amino acids. Trimming pared 5 bases from V and 1 base from J, leaving 12 bases between. Germline V lookup: CDR1 DFQATT, CDR2 SNEGSKA (reference sequence). CDR3 loop: CSAFGRESNQPQHF. CDR3 nucleotide sequence: TGCAGTGCTTTCGGACGGGAAAGCAATCAGCCCCAGCATTTT.

This clonotype was counted at least ten times. V gene TRBV28 combines with J gene TRBJ2-5; D is unresolved. The CDR3 sequence is 13 residues long. Trimming stripped 1 base from V and 2 bases from J, with 5 bases between. Germline-derived CDR1 and CDR2 are MDHEN and SYDVKM. The chain's CDR3 is CASSLFKQETQYF. As DNA, the CDR3 is TGTGCCAGCAGTTTATTTAAACAAGAGACCCAGTACTTC.

This clonotype came up many times. This chain's CDR3 is CASSYSASGALQLFF. The CDR3 DNA sequence: TGTGCCAGCAGTTACTCGGCTAGCGGGGCCCTCCAACTGTTCTTC. The chain recombines TRBV6-2 or TRBV6-3 with TRBJ2-1, with 9 bases identical to TRBD2. There are 15 residues in the CDR3. J lost 15 bases, V lost 0 bases, and 12 bases had no gene match. Germline V gene sequence: CDR1 MNHEY, CDR2 SVGEGT.

The genes are TRBV28 and TRBJ2-1; 9 bases are a match to TRBD2. V gave up 6 bases and J gave up 14 bases; unmatched junction bases: 14. This CDR3 has 14 residues. The germline V gene has CDR1 MDHEN and CDR2 SYDVKM. In DNA form, the CDR3 reads TGTGCCAGCAGCCTACAAGTAGCGGGAGTAGGAGAGTTCTTC. Its translation: CASSLQVAGVGEFF.

In this sample, this clonotype turned up a few times. V and J are TRBV20-1 and TRBJ1-5; D unresolved. This CDR3 has 15 residues. Trimming stripped 0 bases from V and 1 base from J, with 10 bases between. Germline V CDR1 and CDR2: DFQATT, SNEGSKA (reference sequence). CDR3 in amino acids: CSARDPLGSNQPQHF. The CDR3 DNA reads TGCAGTGCTAGAGATCCTTTGGGCAGCAATCAGCCCCAGCATTTT.

This clonotype has a handful of counts. This chain uses TRBV2 with TRBJ2-3, with D maybe TRBD1 (5 bases). Germline assignment: CDR1 SNHLY and CDR2 FYNNEI. Trimming removed 3 bases at V and 3 bases at J, with 13 bases between. The CDR3 is made up of 15 amino acids. The CDR3 loop is CASSDPRDRTDTQYF. CDR3 DNA sequence: TGTGCCAGCAGTGATCCCAGGGATCGGACAGATACGCAGTATTTT.

The CDR3 DNA reads TGTGCCAGCAGTGTAGGGGGAATCTCCTACAATGAGCAGTTCTTC. This translates into CASSVGGISYNEQFF. V gene TRBV6-1 combines with J gene TRBJ2-1; D possibly corresponds to TRBD1 (6 bases). V dropped 4 bases and J dropped 0 bases, with 10 bases sitting between them. This CDR3 has 15 amino acids. Germline V gene sequence: CDR1 MNHNS, CDR2 SASEGT.

The sample holds a few counts of this clonotype. The chain joins TRBV9 to TRBJ1-5; a weak D match, TRBD1 (5 bases). Trimming pared 4 bases from V and 7 bases from J, leaving 12 bases between. The germline V gene has CDR1 SGDLS and CDR2 YYNGEE. The CDR3 totals 13 residues. As DNA, the CDR3 is TGTGCCAGCAGCCAAAGTGGGGGACAGCCCCAGCATTTT. Translated, it gives CASSQSGGQPQHF. The full variable domain, with the rest looked up from reference TRBV9 and TRBJ1-5, is DSGVTQTPKHLITATGQRVTLRCSPRSGDLSVYWYQQSLDQGLQFLIQYYNGEERAKGNILERFSAQQFPDLHSELNLSSLELGDSALYFCASSQSGGQPQHFGDGTRLSIL.

This clonotype was counted at least ten times. This rearrangement joins TRBV7-9 to TRBJ2-7; TRBD1 agrees at 8 bases. This CDR3 contains 15 residues. The trim removed 6 bases at V and 2 bases at J, leaving 9 bases unmatched. CDR1 is SEHNR and CDR2 is FQNEAQ in the germline V gene (reference sequence). The CDR3 sequence: CASSAGTGFTYEQYF. In DNA form, the CDR3 reads TGTGCCAGCAGTGCCGGGACAGGCTTTACCTACGAGCAGTACTTC.

This clonotype was seen more than once but under ten times. The chain links TRBV5-1 to TRBJ2-2, with D maybe TRBD2 (6 bases). The CDR3 totals 16 residues. V lost 1 base, J lost 0 bases, and 10 bases lay in between. In germline, CDR1 is SGHRS, CDR2 YFSETQ. The DNA for the CDR3 is TGCGCCAGCAGCTTGCGGGGGATCGCGAACACCGGGGAGCTGTTTTTT. Its protein product is CASSLRGIANTGELFF.

This clonotype has a handful of counts. V usage is TRBV29-1 and J usage is TRBJ2-3, with 7 bases that match TRBD2. This CDR3 has 14 residues. Germline loops: CDR1 SQVTM, CDR2 ANQGSEA. The J segment lost 5 bases and the V segment lost 7 bases, leaving 12 bases of the junction unmatched. CDR3 nucleotides: TGCAGCGGAGACTCCGCGGGAGAGGGAGATACGCAGTATTTT. Translating it yields CSGDSAGEGDTQYF.

This clonotype was detected ten times or more. V gene TRBV12-3 or TRBV12-4 combines with J gene TRBJ2-7; 13 nucleotides line up with TRBD2. The V segment lost 6 bases and the J segment 0 bases; nucleotides outside the gene matches: 5. This CDR3 comprises 16 residues. Written as DNA, the CDR3 is TGTGCCAGCAGCCCGACTAGCGGGAGGATCTCCTACGAGCAGTACTTC. Its translation: CASSPTSGRISYEQYF.

This clonotype was seen at least ten times. This rearrangement joins TRBV12-3 or TRBV12-4 to TRBJ2-1, with TRBD1 matching 9 bases. CDR3 length: 14 amino acids. Trimming took 4 bases from V and 7 from J; bases not matched to a gene: 5. The CDR3 nucleotides are TGTGCCAGCAGTTCCGGGACAGGGCCAAATGAGCAGTTCTTC. Its protein product is CASSSGTGPNEQFF.

The chain links TRBV6-1 to TRBJ1-5; D is unresolved. V lost 6 bases and J 0 bases, leaving 15 bases between the germline ends. Germline CDR1 and CDR2: MNHNS and SASEGT. CDR3 length: 16 residues. The CDR3 is CASRLEGALSNQPQHF. CDR3 nucleotide sequence: TGTGCCAGCAGGTTGGAGGGTGCTCTTAGCAATCAGCCCCAGCATTTT.

This clonotype was detected only a few times. V gene TRBV3-1 combines with J gene TRBJ1-1; perhaps TRBD1 as D (6 bases). This CDR3 spans 15 amino acids. Between the trimmed V and J ends, which lost 4 bases and 0 bases, there was a span of 12 bases. Per germline, CDR1 LGHDT and CDR2 YNNKEL (reference sequence). The CDR3 region is CASSRRDTLNTEAFF. The CDR3 DNA reads TGTGCCAGCAGCCGCCGGGACACATTGAACACTGAAGCTTTCTTT.

The genes are TRBV20-1 and TRBJ2-3; D call uncertain. Germline V gene lookup returns CDR1 DFQATT and CDR2 SNEGSKA (reference sequence). Between the trimmed V and J ends, which lost 5 bases and 2 bases, there was a span of 8 bases. This CDR3 has 12 amino acids. DNA for the CDR3: TGCAGTGCTGGGGATCACACAGATACGCAGTATTTT. Translating it yields CSAGDHTDTQYF.

The J gene is TRBJ2-7, the V gene TRBV6-2 or TRBV6-3; D gene unclear. V shed 2 bases and J shed 3 bases, with 11 bases lying between them. Germline V lookup: CDR1 MNHEY, CDR2 SVGEGT. The CDR3 spans 14 residues. For the CDR3, the DNA is TGTGCCAGCAGTTACGTTTTGAGAGACTACGAGCAGTACTTC. It is translated as CASSYVLRDYEQYF.

The chain links TRBV15 to TRBJ2-2, with 10 bases aligning to TRBD2. This CDR3 comprises 16 residues. V lost 5 bases to trimming and J lost 4 bases; unmatched junction nucleotides: 7. CDR1 is LNHNV and CDR2 is YYDKDF in the germline V gene (reference sequence). The CDR3 DNA reads TGTGCCACCAGCCCTGGGACTAGCGCAAGCACCGGGGAGCTGTTTTTT. It translates to CATSPGTSASTGELFF. The whole variable domain, remainder taken from reference TRBV15 and TRBJ2-2, is DAMVIQNPRYQVTQFGKPVTLSCSQTLNHNVMYWYQQKSSQAPKLLFHYYDKDFNNEADTPDNFQSRRPNTSFCFLDIRSPGLGDTAMYLCATSPGTSASTGELFFGEGSRLTVL.

In this sample, this clonotype turned up a few times. The chain recombines TRBV19 with TRBJ2-7, with TRBD2 matching 9 bases. V dropped 3 bases and J dropped 3; count of bases not matched to a gene: 3. The length of the CDR3 is 14 residues. The germline gives CDR1 LNHDA, CDR2 SQIVND (reference sequence). The CDR3 sequence: CASSIVAGDYEQYF. CDR3 sequence (DNA): TGTGCCAGTAGTATTGTAGCGGGGGACTACGAGCAGTACTTC.

This clonotype was observed at least ten times. The rearrangement uses TRBV5-1 and TRBJ2-1; the D gene is possibly TRBD2 (6 bases). Germline assignment: CDR1 SGHRS and CDR2 YFSETQ. CDR3 length equals 16 residues. V lost 0 bases to trimming and J lost 10 bases, with 20 bases between them. In DNA form, the CDR3 reads TGCGCCAGCAGCTTGGGGGGGGTGACAGCTTTGGTAGAGCAGTTCTTC. Translating gives CASSLGGVTALVEQFF.

The table lists this clonotype with a few counts. V gene TRBV13 combines with J gene TRBJ1-2, with TRBD1 identical over 9 bases. Trimming removed 5 bases from V and 8 bases from J; junction bases left unmatched: 6. Germline CDR1 and CDR2: PRHDT and FYEKMQ (reference sequence). The CDR3 is made up of 13 amino acids. CDR3 DNA: TGTGCCAGCAGCGCGGACAGGGGTTTCGGCTACACCTTC. This codes for CASSADRGFGYTF.

This clonotype turned up a few times. This chain uses TRBV5-5 with TRBJ2-5, with D tentatively TRBD2 (5 bases). The CDR3 has 13 amino acids. V shed 4 bases and J shed 1 base, with 8 bases lying between them. Germline V lookup: CDR1 SGHKS, CDR2 YYEKEE (reference sequence). The CDR3 nucleotides read TGTGCCAGCAGCCAGACTATCCAAGAGACCCAGTACTTC. It specifies CASSQTIQETQYF.

The DNA of the CDR3 is TGTGCCAGCAGCCCTCTAGCGGCCGGGGAGCTGTTTTTT. This translates into CASSPLAAGELFF. This sequence joins TRBV2 and TRBJ2-2; 7 bases agree with TRBD2. Germline V gene data show CDR1 as SNHLY and CDR2 as FYNNEI. The V segment lost 6 bases and the J segment 6 bases; nucleotides outside the gene matches: 4. This CDR3 is built from 13 residues.

The J gene is TRBJ1-1, the V gene TRBV5-1, with D possibly TRBD1 on 5 matching bases. The V end lost 4 bases, the J end lost 1 base, and 8 bases lay between the germline ends. The CDR3 has 13 amino acids. The germline V gene has CDR1 SGHRS and CDR2 YFSETQ. The CDR3 here is CASSEQENTEAFF. The DNA of the CDR3 is TGCGCCAGCAGCGAACAGGAGAACACTGAAGCTTTCTTT. Looking up the rest from reference TRBV5-1 and TRBJ1-1 gives the full variable domain: KAGVTQTPRYLIKTRGQQVTLSCSPISGHRSVSWYQQTPGQGLQFLFEYFSETQRNKGNFPGRFSGRQFSNSRSEMNVSTLELGDSALYLCASSEQENTEAFFGQGTRLTVV.

The rearrangement uses TRBV20-1 and TRBJ2-4; D remains ambiguous. The CDR3 is 16 amino acids. Germline CDR1 reads DFQATT; CDR2 reads SNEGSKA (reference sequence). Between the trimmed V and J ends, which lost 5 bases and 1 base, there was a span of 18 bases. CDR3 region: CSAPNRAELAKNIQYF. In DNA, the CDR3 is TGCAGTGCTCCTAATCGGGCAGAGTTGGCCAAAAACATTCAGTACTTC.

Turning to this clonotype: One base away lies a much larger clone, so this may be a sequencing read error. The V gene is TRBV7-9, the J gene TRBJ2-7, with 10 bases fitting TRBD2. This CDR3 is 16 amino acids long. Trimming took 6 bases from V and 7 from J; bases not matched to a gene: 15. Germline V CDR1 and CDR2: SEHNR, FQNEAQ (reference sequence). CDR3 sequence (DNA): TGTGCCAGCAGTCCAGAGCGGACTAGCGGATACAATGAGCAGTACTTC. It specifies CASSPERTSGYNEQYF.

This clonotype was counted at least ten times. The chain recombines TRBV28 with TRBJ1-5, with D uncertain. Germline-derived CDR1 and CDR2 are MDHEN and SYDVKM. This CDR3 has 15 residues. Trimming cost V 6 bases and J 7 bases, with 19 bases left between them. In DNA form, the CDR3 reads TGTGCCAGCAGCCTTCCCCGAGGGTCTGGCCAGCCCCAGCATTTT. Amino acids: CASSLPRGSGQPQHF.